The sequence of this TCR beta chain was determined in a study of cytomegalovirus exposure and HLA in healthy donors. The PCR used 60 Vbeta and 13 Jbeta primers. Libraries were prepared by immunoSEQ multiplex PCR; TCRdb keeps only in-frame clonotypes and omits some of them. This sample has about 130,000 clones; 80% to 90% occur once, and the top ten carry 3.6%. This clone was seen only once. The specimen sequenced was PBMCs. The source is a woman between 40 and 50 years old in good health and CMV-seropositive.

CDR3 amino acids: CASSPRDRGRREQFF. DNA of the CDR3: TGTGCCAGCTCACCCCGGGACAGGGGGCGCAGAGAGCAGTTCTTC. V and J are TRBV18 and TRBJ2-1; 12 bases are shared with TRBD1. Germline-derived CDR1 and CDR2 are KGHSH and LQKENI. J gave up 10 bases and V 3 bases, and 7 bases lay outside the gene matches. The CDR3 length is 15 residues. Combining the CDR3 with reference TRBV18 and TRBJ2-1 gives the whole variable domain NAGVMQNPRHLVRRRGQEARLRCSPMKGHSHVYWYRQLPEEGLKFMVYLQKENIIDESGMPKERFSAEFPKEGPSILRIQQVVRGDSAAYFCASSPRDRGRREQFFGPGTRLTVL.